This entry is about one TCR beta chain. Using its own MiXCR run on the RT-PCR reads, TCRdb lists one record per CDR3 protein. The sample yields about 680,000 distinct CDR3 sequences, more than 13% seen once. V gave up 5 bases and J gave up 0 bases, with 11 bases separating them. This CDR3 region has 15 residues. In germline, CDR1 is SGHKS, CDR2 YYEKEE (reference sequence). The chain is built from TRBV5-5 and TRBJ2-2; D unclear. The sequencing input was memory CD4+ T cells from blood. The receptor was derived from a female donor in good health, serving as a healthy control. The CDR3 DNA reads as TGTGCCAGCAGGATGATGACGGCGAACACCGGGGAGCTGTTTTTT. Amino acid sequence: CASRMMTANTGELFF.